These 26 T cell receptor beta chains originate from one sample sequenced in a study of tumor-infiltrating lymphocytes in primary liver carcinoma. Joint extraction of RNA and DNA used about 17-32 mg of bulk tissue that was unsorted. Total RNA amounting to 500 ng was the source from which TCR beta cDNA was made with a constant-region primer. Amplification in three nested multiplex PCR rounds with slightly modified ARM-PCR gave rise to TCR beta libraries. Each of the first two PCR rounds ran nine to ten cycles with TRBV1-TRBV30 forward and C-beta reverse primers. MiXCR was run by TCRdb on the multiplex PCR reads, yielding one entry per CDR3 protein. The data hold 100,000 to 150,000 distinct CDR3 sequences, with around 64% observed a single time. Sequencing input: liver tumor tissue from sampling region 3. Stated subset: tumor region T3, left-lateral pole. The receptors stem from a woman aged 55-75 years with primary liver carcinoma and hepatitis B virus infection.

The sample holds many counts of this clonotype. The gene calls are TRBV12-3 or TRBV12-4 and TRBJ2-2; D may correspond to TRBD1 or TRBD2 (6 bases each). The V end was cut by 5 bases, the J end by 6 bases, with 25 bases between. The CDR3 loop spans 18 amino acids. The CDR3 spells CASSPLSWGASDPGELFF. As DNA, the CDR3 is TGTGCCAGCAGTCCTCTATCCTGGGGGGCCTCCGATCCCGGGGAGCTGTTTTTT.

As regards this clonotype: One end of the junction fails to match germline, which may point to a read error. This chain joins TRBV6-5 and TRBJ1-5, with TRBD1 identical over 7 bases. Germline lookup yields CDR1 MNHEY and CDR2 SVGAGI. This CDR3 comprises 15 residues. The CDR3 here is CASSKNRGGNQPQHF. The CDR3 region has the DNA TGTGCCAGCAGCAAAAACAGGGGCGGCAATCAGCCTCAGCATTTT.

This clonotype was picked up many times. This chain links TRBV29-1 with TRBJ2-7, with a weak D call TRBD2 (6 bases). The germline CDR1 and CDR2 sequences are SQVTM and ANQGSEA. The V end lost 5 bases, the J end lost 9 bases, and 20 bases lay between the germline ends. The CDR3 length is 13 residues. The CDR3 nucleotides read TGCAGCGTTTTCGGAGGGGAGTTGAAGGGGCAGTACTTC. Amino acid sequence: CSVFGGELKGQYF.

About this clonotype: Germline is not matched at one junction end, which may reflect a read error. The chain couples TRBV12-3 or TRBV12-4 to TRBJ2-2; D unresolved. The CDR3 consists of 16 residues. CDR3 region: CASSFLAQTNTRELFF. CDR3 bases: TGTGCCAGCAGTTTTCTGGCGCAAACGAACACCAGGGAGCTGTTTTTT.

A word on this clonotype: Just one base apart from a much larger clone, this may be a read error. The V call is TRBV4-1, the J call TRBJ1-6; the D is unclear. CDR1 and CDR2 from the germline V gene are MGHRA and YSYEKL. This CDR3 is built from 18 residues. The CDR3 here is CASSQEGGSLRFNSPPHF. The CDR3 nucleotides read TGCGCCAGCAGCCAAGAGGGCGGAAGTTTACGCTTTAATTCACCCCCCCACTTT.

A note on this clonotype: It is likely a read error, because the conserved phenylalanine at the end of the CDR3 is missing. The chain combines TRBV29-1 with TRBJ1-1, with D maybe TRBD1 (6 bases). CDR1 and CDR2 from the germline V gene are SQVTM and ANQGSEA. The CDR3 is 14 amino acids. In nucleotides, the CDR3 is TGCAGTACACTCGGGGGATCAGGGGACACTGAAGCTTTCTCT. It yields the protein CSTLGGSGDTEAFS.

This clonotype was recorded once. A much bigger clone sits one base away, suggesting this may be a read error. This is likely a read error, given that the CDR3 carries no conserved phenylalanine or tryptophan at its end. This rearrangement joins TRBV12-5 to TRBJ2-1, with 16 bases fitting TRBD2. There are 16 residues in the CDR3. J was trimmed by 8 bases and V by 5 bases; bases with no gene match: 6. CDR1 is LGHNT, CDR2 FRNRAP, per germline. The DNA for the CDR3 is TGTGCTAGTGGTCCGGGACTAGCGGGAGGGTGGGATGAGCAGTTCCTC. It codes for CASGPGLAGGWDEQFL.

Comment on this clonotype: Without the conserved terminal phenylalanine or tryptophan, this CDR3 likely stems from a read error. J is TRBJ2-1 and V is TRBV12-3 or TRBV12-4; D is uncertain. This CDR3 has 11 amino acids. The V end lost 4 bases, the J end lost 12 bases, and 10 bases lay between the germline ends. CDR3 in DNA: TGTGCCAGCAGTTGGGGTAGGATGCAGTTCATC. This gives the protein CASSWGRMQFI.

A note on this clonotype: A junction boundary mismatches the germline segment, possibly from a read error. The chain employs TRBV11-2 and TRBJ2-1; D unclear. Germline assignment: CDR1 SGHAT and CDR2 FQNNGV. The CDR3 loop spans 14 amino acids. The CDR3 region is CACSFGGVGNEQFF. CDR3 nucleotides: TGTGCCTGCAGCTTCGGCGGTGTGGGCAATGAGCAGTTTTTC. Full variable domain (outside the CDR3, taken from reference TRBV11-2 and TRBJ2-1): EAGVAQSPRYKIIEKRQSVAFWCNPISGHATLYWYQQILGQGPKLLIQFQNNGVVDDSQLPKDRFSAERLKGVDSTLKIQPAKLEDSAVYLCACSFGGVGNEQFFGPGTRLTVL.

This clonotype was seen only once. The rearrangement uses TRBV7-2 and TRBJ1-5, with D tentatively TRBD1 (6 bases). The germline V and J ends were trimmed by 7 bases and 6 bases, with 16 bases remaining between them. Germline assignment: CDR1 SGHTA and CDR2 FQGNSA. This CDR3 region has 14 residues. CDR3 amino acids: CASTVIRGVQPQHF. In DNA form, the CDR3 reads TGTGCCAGCACCGTCATCAGGGGTGTTCAGCCCCAGCATTTT.

The rearrangement links TRBV11-3 to TRBJ2-3; 7 bases agree with TRBD1. The V and J ends lost 5 bases and 13 bases, in that order; junction bases with no gene match: 15. Per the germline V gene, CDR1 is SGHNT and CDR2 is YENEEA. CDR3 length: 14 amino acids. The DNA of the CDR3 is TGTGCCAGCAGCCATCGGACAGGCACAGATATAAAGTATTTT. It codes for CASSHRTGTDIKYF. Full variable domain (remainder filled in from reference TRBV11-3 and TRBJ2-3): EAGVVQSPRYKIIEKKQPVAFWCNPISGHNTLYWYLQNLGQGPELLIRYENEEAVDDSQLPKDRFSAERLKGVDSTLKIQPAELGDSAVYLCASSHRTGTDIKYFGPGTRLTVL.

This chain joins TRBV28 and TRBJ1-1, with a possible D match to TRBD1 (6 bases). The CDR3 has 14 amino acids. Looked up from germline, CDR1 is MDHEN and CDR2 is SYDVKM. Deletions cut 6 bases from V and 3 bases from J, with 14 bases between. DNA for the CDR3: TGTGCCAGCAGCCCGGGGGGCGCAGACACTGAAGCTTTCTTT. This gives the protein CASSPGGADTEAFF.

The chain employs TRBV28 and TRBJ2-1; D is unresolved. The germline V gene has CDR1 MDHEN and CDR2 SYDVKM. The CDR3 runs to 13 residues. V lost 7 bases and J lost 6, with 13 bases in between. The DNA for the CDR3 is TGTGCCAGCACTTCTATTTCCCTCAATGAGCAGTTCTTC. Its protein is CASTSISLNEQFF.

Regarding this clonotype: Germline and junction disagree at one end, which may indicate a read error. The chain recombines TRBV12-3 or TRBV12-4 with TRBJ1-3; tentatively, D is TRBD1 (5 bases). The CDR3 is made up of 14 amino acids. CDR3: CASSFWGSGNTIYF. The CDR3 DNA sequence: TGTGCCAGCAGTTTTTGGGGCTCTGGGAACACCATATATTTT.

This clonotype was recorded only once. A junction boundary mismatches the germline segment, possibly from a read error. CDR3 region: CPSSRQVVMDEQYF. The DNA of the CDR3 is TGTCCCAGCAGCCGACAGGTGGTAATGGACGAGCAGTACTTC. This sequence joins TRBV7-9 and TRBJ2-7; a possible D gene is TRBD1 (6 bases). CDR3 size: 14 residues. The germline CDR1 and CDR2 sequences are SEHNR and FQNEAQ (reference sequence).

This sequence joins TRBV6-1 and TRBJ2-1; TRBD2 matches at 7 bases. J was trimmed by 9 bases and V by 8 bases; bases with no gene match: 19. Germline-derived CDR1 and CDR2 are MNHNS and SASEGT. The CDR3 is made up of 16 amino acids. The DNA of the CDR3 is TGTGCCAGCGTGACTCCCCTCCGCGGGAGTTGGGGTGAGCAGTTCTTC. This gives the protein CASVTPLRGSWGEQFF.

Regarding this clonotype: One base away lies a much larger clone, so this may be a sequencing read error. The rearrangement links TRBV28 to TRBJ2-5, with D possibly matching TRBD2 (5 bases). The CDR3 consists of 14 residues. Germline values: CDR1 MDHEN, CDR2 SYDVKM. CDR3 loop: CASSLWPEEETKYF. For the CDR3, the DNA is TGTGCCAGCAGTTTATGGCCGGAGGAAGAGACCAAGTACTTC.

V and J are TRBV20-1 and TRBJ1-6; 9 positions agree with TRBD1. The CDR3 runs 18 residues. J gave up 1 base and V 0 bases, and 7 bases lay outside the gene matches. Per germline, CDR1 DFQATT and CDR2 SNEGSKA (reference sequence). The CDR3 protein is CSARDQGQGLSYNSPLHF. The CDR3 DNA reads as TGCAGTGCTAGAGATCAAGGACAGGGGCTTTCCTATAATTCACCCCTCCACTTT.

This clonotype was observed many times. The chain links TRBV4-1 to TRBJ2-1; 10 nucleotides align to TRBD2. V shed 1 base and J 9 bases; nucleotides not matched to a gene: 12. The CDR3 totals 17 residues. The germline V gene has CDR1 MGHRA and CDR2 YSYEKL. CDR3 nucleotide sequence: TGCGCCAGCAGCCAAGGGGGTACTAGCGGGGCCTATCTTGAGCAGTTCTTC. This encodes CASSQGGTSGAYLEQFF.

About this clonotype itself: The junction does not match germline at one end; this may be a read error. This sequence joins TRBV11-2 and TRBJ2-2, with D possibly called TRBD1 or TRBD2 (6 bases each). The CDR3 length is 15 residues. CDR1 and CDR2 from the germline V gene are SGHAT and FQNNGV. The DNA for the CDR3 is TGTGCCAGCAGATTAGTCAGGGGACTCGCCGGGGAGCTGTTTTTT. It translates to CASRLVRGLAGELFF.

In the case of this clonotype: At one of its ends the junction is not consistent with the germline gene, which may arise from a read error. For the CDR3, the DNA is TGCAGCCTTGAACAACCGGGTGGAAGGACTGAAGCTTTCTTT. This translates into CSLEQPGGRTEAFF. The chain employs TRBV29-1 and TRBJ1-1; D call uncertain. Germline-derived CDR1 and CDR2 are SQVTM and ANQGSEA. The CDR3 sequence is 14 residues long. The full variable domain, with the rest looked up from reference TRBV29-1 and TRBJ1-1, is SAVISQKPSRDICQRGTSLTIQCQVDSQVTMMFWYRQQPGQSLTLIATANQGSEATYESGFVIDKFPISRPNLTFSTLTVSNMSPEDSSIYLCSLEQPGGRTEAFFGQGTRLTVV.

To note about this clonotype: Likely a read error: the CDR3 ends without its conserved phenylalanine or tryptophan. The J gene is TRBJ2-5, the V gene TRBV11-2; D possibly uses TRBD1 or TRBD2 (5 bases each). CDR3 size: 16 residues. The germline V gene has CDR1 SGHAT and CDR2 FQNNGV. The chain's CDR3 is CVSSSPLAGGVETQYL. The CDR3 bases are TGTGTCAGCAGCTCACCTCTGGCTGGGGGTGTGGAGACCCAGTACTTA.

V and J are TRBV29-1 and TRBJ2-7, with D perhaps assigned TRBD1 or TRBD2 (5 bases each). Germline CDR1 SQVTM, CDR2 ANQGSEA. The ends were cut back, 6 bases at V and 0 bases at J, with 15 bases in the middle. CDR3 length: 14 amino acids. CDR3 nucleotide sequence: TGCAGCGTCACCGGGGCAAAGAGCTCCTACGAGCAGTACTTC. It specifies CSVTGAKSSYEQYF.

With respect to this clonotype: At one end, the junction sequence differs from germline, possibly due to a read error. The chain couples TRBV11-3 to TRBJ2-7; 8 bases match TRBD2. Germline V lookup: CDR1 SGHNT, CDR2 YENEEA. This CDR3 contains 14 residues. The CDR3 DNA reads TGTGTCAGCAGCCCGGGAGGGGAAGCCTACGAGCAGTACTTC. Its protein is CVSSPGGEAYEQYF.

The rearrangement joins TRBV10-1 to TRBJ2-3; 15 bases align to TRBD2. The germline gives CDR1 WNHNN, CDR2 SYGVQD (reference sequence). This CDR3 is built from 15 residues. CDR3 nucleotides: TGCGTCAACAGTGGACTAGCGGGAGGGGTAGATACGCAGTATTTT. Protein sequence: CVNSGLAGGVDTQYF.

Remarks on this clonotype: A read error is possible here, since a much larger clone lies one base away. V usage is TRBV7-8 and J usage is TRBJ2-3, with 9 bases fitting TRBD2. Germline V gives CDR1 SGHVS, CDR2 FQNEAQ. CDR3 length: 16 amino acids. For the CDR3, the DNA is TGTGCCAGCAGCTCCGGGATAGCGGGAGTGACGGATACGCAGTTTTTT. Residues: CASSSGIAGVTDTQFF.